The sequence of this T cell receptor beta chain was determined in a study of T cells after yellow fever vaccination. The overall study: Preparation of the low-cell-number fractions used SMART-Seq v4 Ultra Low Input.

This clonotype was picked up a small number of times. Template switching by 5'RACE produced TCR cDNA, adding a universal primer site and UMIs. TCRdb used MiXCR to reprocess the 5' RACE reads, holding one entry per CDR3 protein. The sample contains 450,000 to 550,000 distinct CDR3 sequences, just over 20% of which appear only once. Specimen: PBMCs, collected roughly 20 days after the first yellow fever vaccination. The receptor was isolated from a young man who received the YFV17D yellow fever vaccine.

CDR3 DNA sequence: TGTGCCAGCAGACCGAACACTTTCTCCTACAATGAGCAGTTCTTC. Translated, it gives CASRPNTFSYNEQFF. The V and J genes are TRBV12-3 or TRBV12-4 and TRBJ2-1; no definite D call. The V and J ends lost 6 bases and 0 bases respectively, with 12 bases between them. The CDR3 totals 15 residues.